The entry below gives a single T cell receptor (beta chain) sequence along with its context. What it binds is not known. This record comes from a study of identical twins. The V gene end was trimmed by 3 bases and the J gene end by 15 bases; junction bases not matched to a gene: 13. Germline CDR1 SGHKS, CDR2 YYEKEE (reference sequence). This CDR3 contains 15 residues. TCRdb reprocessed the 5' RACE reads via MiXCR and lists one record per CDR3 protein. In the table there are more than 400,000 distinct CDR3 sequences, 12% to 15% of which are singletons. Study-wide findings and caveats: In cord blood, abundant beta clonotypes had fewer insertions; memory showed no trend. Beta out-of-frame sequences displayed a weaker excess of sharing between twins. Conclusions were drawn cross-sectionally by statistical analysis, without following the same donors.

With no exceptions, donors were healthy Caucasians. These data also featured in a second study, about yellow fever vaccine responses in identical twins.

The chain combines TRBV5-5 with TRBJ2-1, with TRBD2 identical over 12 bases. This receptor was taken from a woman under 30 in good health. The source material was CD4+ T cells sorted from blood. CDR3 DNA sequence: TGTGCCAGCAGCTCCGAGACTAGCGGGGGCCCCACCCGGTTCTTC. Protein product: CASSSETSGGPTRFF.